This T cell receptor beta chain was sequenced in a study of blood T cell repertoires in COVID-19. About the research overall: From T cells, B-cell-depleted T cells, or PBMCs came the material, which was cDNA or gDNA.

Clinical history as reported by participants underpinned cohort assignment. Two negative PCRs, clearance, or symptom resolution were required of recovered Cohort 3 donors. This clone was counted once. In the study's own analysis: Nucleated cell number was recorded as an estimate derived from reference gene primer amplification. Here immunoSEQ multiplex PCR was the method, and the copy in TCRdb shows in-frame clones only, minus some. V, J and clone size are taken as reported in that table, and D and trimming were inferred from the DNA itself. This sample has under 200,000 clones, with roughly 90% found just once. Sequencing used PBMCs or T cells enriched from blood (not recorded which). The receptor comes from a woman in her forties or fifties who had recovered from COVID-19.

CDR3 residues: CASSLAESGGAGEQFF. Written as DNA, the CDR3 is TGTGCCAGCAGCTTAGCTGAGAGCGGGGGGGCCGGTGAGCAGTTCTTC. This sequence joins TRBV7-8 and TRBJ2-1; 10 bases fit TRBD2. Trimming at V came to 0 bases and at J to 9 bases, leaving 8 bases not matched to a gene. In germline, CDR1 is SGHVS, CDR2 FQNEAQ. The CDR3 sequence is 16 residues long.